This T cell receptor (beta chain) came from a study of T cell responses to AZD1222 COVID-19 vaccine (dated by TCRdb to 2020 to 2023). General notes on the study: AZD1222 recipients with second doses at about 4 weeks or about 12 weeks were pooled, because spike-specific TCR depth and breadth did not differ between schedules. Trial participants were enrolled into age subgroups of 18-55, 56-69 and 70-plus years, which contained around 140, 26 and 57 TCR-sequenced participants, respectively. TCR sequencing covered some 240 trial participants: some 210 given two doses of AZD1222 and 26 given two doses of MenACWY control vaccine. General findings and caveats noted by the study authors: Vaccine-associated CD4 TCRs spanned the whole spike protein, with dominant responses in regions 160-218 and 743-854. No day 14 peak-response samples were available, so repertoires were characterized only after the peak T cell response. The 56-69-year group was small, and its depth increase did not reach significance, likely because of low power. Spike-specific TCR breadth and depth rose significantly after two AZD1222 doses compared with day 0 and with MenACWY recipients. Most participants were white British and females outnumbered males, and the authors suggested that clonal diversity may have been underestimated. Conclusions about previously exposed vaccinees are limited because only six or seven AZD1222 recipients were SARS-CoV-2 seropositive at baseline. Reportedly, close to half of the unique spike-specific TCRs recognized epitopes lying outside the regions that are mutated in the B.1.351 and B.1.1.7 variants.

The label giving this sample's time point can be read as: baseline before first vaccination. The vaccinee samples were drawn from two UK trials, COV001 and COV002, one of which was a single-blind randomized controlled phase 2/3 trial testing AZD1222 (ChAdOx1 nCoV-19) in healthy adults. Trial participant PBMC samples were collected at day 0 and day 28 after the second dose for TCRbeta chain sequencing. The CDR3 regions of human TCRbeta chains were analyzed by immunosequencing. The authors processed their data as follows. Repertoire TCRs were checked for matches against a reference library of SARS-CoV-2-specific TCRs that had been generated using the MIRA antigen-specificity platform. Breadth was defined as the fraction of unique TCRs that were SARS-CoV-2-associated, and depth was defined as the fraction of total T cells that were SARS-CoV-2-associated. Using the MIRA data, every spike-specific TCR was mapped to the spike region that the TCR reacted to and assigned to either a CD4 or a CD8 class. Log10-transformed breadth and depth values were compared by one-way ANOVA with Sidak's multiple comparisons tests. TCRdb limited this immuneACCESS table to in-frame rearrangements with V and J called. A share of clones is missing; checked studies link under half to unresolved V genes, and the rest is unexplained. Clonal size and the V and J genes are those of that table, whereas D and trimming came from the DNA. The sample yields about 110,000 clones; 85% to 90% were counted once. The top ten clones comprise 3% to 4% of the sample.

As concerns this clone: There is no known antigen for this receptor. Nothing much larger sits one base from this clone, and base qualities are not available.

CDR1 and CDR2 were assigned from the germline V gene as SGHDT and YYEEEE. V sheds 3 bases and J sheds 7 bases, leaving 25 bases between their ends. The CDR3, cysteine through phenylalanine, is 17 amino acids long. The read is trimmed to its CDR3 DNA, 51 bases read in frame from base 1. In this chain, TRBV5-6 is recombined with TRBJ1-2; the best D guess is TRBD1, with 6 bases matching. This receptor was identified in an adult in good health. The material was peripheral blood, obtained on day 0 of AZD1222 vaccination. CDR3 loop: CASSWADRLIYFGGYTF. The sequenced DNA is TGTGCCAGCAGCTGGGCCGACAGGTTAATTTATTTTGGTGGCTACACCTTC. Extended through the reference TRBV5-6 and TRBJ1-2 proteins, this CDR3 yields the full variable domain: DAGVTQSPTHLIKTRGQQVTLRCSPKSGHDTVSWYQQALGQGPQFIFQYYEEEERQRGNFPDRFSGHQFPNYSSELNVNALLLGDSALYLCASSWADRLIYFGGYTFGSGTRLTVV.